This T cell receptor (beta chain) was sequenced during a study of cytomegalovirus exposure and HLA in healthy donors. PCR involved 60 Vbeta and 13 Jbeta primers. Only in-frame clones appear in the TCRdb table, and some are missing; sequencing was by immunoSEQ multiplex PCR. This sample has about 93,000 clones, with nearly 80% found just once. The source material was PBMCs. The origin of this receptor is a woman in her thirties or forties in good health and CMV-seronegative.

The chain's CDR3 is CASSLSGQILDTQYF. The DNA of the CDR3 is TGTGCCAGCAGCCTATCGGGACAGATCCTCGATACGCAGTATTTT. The rearrangement links TRBV11-2 to TRBJ2-3; 7 bases agree with TRBD1. V lost 5 bases and J lost 6; bases outside the gene matches: 11. Germline V lookup: CDR1 SGHAT, CDR2 FQNNGV. The length of the CDR3 is 15 residues.